Listed below are T cell receptor beta chains from one sample, sequenced in a study of chemoradiotherapy in HPV16-positive cancers. Libraries were prepared by immunoSEQ multiplex PCR; TCRdb keeps only in-frame clonotypes and omits some of them. The sample shows 7,900 or so clones, around nine tenths of them seen only once. This material consisted of blood, taken from a patient who underwent chemoradiotherapy. The receptor set was obtained from a human donor with HPV-associated anogenital cancer. The CDR3 runs from the conserved cysteine through the conserved F or W. Fields, in order: J gene, V gene, D gene, CDR3 length, clone size, CDR3 protein, CDR3 DNA. The D gene is left open where the match is weak. Clone sizes are given selectively: once, few, many, or a class where the clone is expanded.

TRBJ2-1	TRBV5-1	TRBD1	15	NA	CASSLSTGTANEQFF	TGCGCCAGCAGCTTGTCCACCGGGACAGCTAATGAGCAGTTCTTC
TRBJ2-1	TRBV14	NA	17	NA	CASSPLGRDQQYNEQFF	TGTGCCAGCAGCCCACTTGGCCGGGACCAACAGTACAATGAGCAGTTCTTC
TRBJ1-4	TRBV4-2	NA	13	NA	CASSQNNVEKLFF	TGTGCCAGCAGCCAAAACAATGTCGAAAAACTGTTTTTT
TRBJ1-1	TRBV18	NA	13	NA	CASTEGMNTEAFF	TGTGCCAGCACAGAGGGGATGAACACTGAAGCTTTCTTT
TRBJ1-2	TRBV29-1	NA	14	NA	CSGSGAGVNYGYTF	TGCAGCGGGAGCGGGGCGGGAGTTAACTATGGCTACACCTTC
TRBJ2-3	TRBV2	NA	14	NA	CASSERQDRATQYF	TGTGCCAGCAGTGAAAGGCAGGACCGTGCTACGCAGTATTTT
TRBJ1-5	TRBV30	NA	13	NA	CAWSVGMGEPQHF	TGTGCCTGGAGTGTCGGGATGGGAGAGCCCCAGCATTTT
TRBJ2-1	TRBV2	TRBD2	16	NA	CASSLGLAGRGEEQFF	TGTGCCAGCAGCCTAGGACTAGCGGGGAGGGGGGAGGAGCAGTTCTTC
TRBJ1-1	TRBV14	NA	14	NA	CASSQDIGLTEAFF	TGTGCCAGCAGCCAAGACATCGGGCTCACTGAAGCTTTCTTT
TRBJ2-7	TRBV19	TRBD1	14	NA	CASSGGQGSGEQYF	TGTGCCAGTAGTGGCGGACAGGGGTCGGGGGAGCAGTACTTC
TRBJ2-3	TRBV5-1	TRBD1	13	NA	CASGTGVGDTQYF	TGCGCCAGCGGGACAGGGGTGGGAGATACGCAGTATTTT
TRBJ2-5	TRBV7-2	NA	12	NA	CASSRRGETQYF	TGTGCCAGCAGCCGGAGGGGCGAGACCCAGTACTTC
TRBJ2-2	TRBV5-1	NA	14	NA	CASSQGHSTGELFF	TGCGCCAGCAGCCAAGGACACTCCACCGGGGAGCTGTTTTTT
TRBJ1-2	TRBV5-1	NA	13	NA	CASREGNLYGYTF	TGCGCCAGCAGAGAAGGAAACCTTTACGGCTACACCTTC
TRBJ2-5	TRBV5-4	TRBD2	18	few	CASSPFGVAGGYQETQYF	TGTGCCAGCAGCCCTTTTGGGGTAGCGGGGGGGTACCAAGAGACCCAGTACTTC
TRBJ1-2	TRBV5-1	TRBD1	13	NA	CASSPGTGDGYTF	TGCGCCAGCAGCCCCGGGACAGGGGATGGCTACACCTTC
TRBJ2-5	TRBV6-5	NA	12	NA	CASSSAGETQYF	TGTGCCAGCAGTTCCGCGGGCGAGACCCAGTACTTC